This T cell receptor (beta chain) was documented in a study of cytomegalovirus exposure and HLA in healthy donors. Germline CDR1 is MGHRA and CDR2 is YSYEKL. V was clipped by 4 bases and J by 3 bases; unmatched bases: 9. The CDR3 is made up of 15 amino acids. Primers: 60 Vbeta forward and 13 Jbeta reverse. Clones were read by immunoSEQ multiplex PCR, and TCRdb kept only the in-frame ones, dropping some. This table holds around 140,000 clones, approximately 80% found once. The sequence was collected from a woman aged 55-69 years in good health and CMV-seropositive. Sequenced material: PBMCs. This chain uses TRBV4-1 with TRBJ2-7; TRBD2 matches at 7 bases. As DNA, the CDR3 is TGCGCCAGCAGCCCTCTGGTGGGAGGGGACTACGAGCAGTACTTC. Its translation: CASSPLVGGDYEQYF.